This T cell receptor beta chain was documented in a study of monozygotic twins with inflammatory bowel disease. CDR1 and CDR2 from the germline V gene are SGHVS and FQNEAQ. This CDR3 contains 15 residues. As concerns this clonotype: As yet, its antigen is unknown.

Findings and limits, study-wide: Repertoire likeness was no different across concordant and discordant twins, perhaps owing to restricted power. For IBD, no single strong associated signal or clonotype was supported.

The quantity of total RNA per TCR library was 3,000 to 4,500 ng. Eight separate reactions per sample yielded the cDNA. One entry per CDR3 protein, without DNA, is what TCRdb gives after re-calling the 5' RACE reads. This repertoire includes about 380,000 distinct CDR3 sequences. The J gene is TRBJ2-1, the V gene TRBV7-8; with no DNA, the TCRdb D assignment of TRBD2 cannot be verified. The clonotype was recovered from a human donor with ulcerative colitis or Crohn's disease, or a healthy co-twin of an affected twin (not recorded which). The sequencing sample was made of blood. The CDR3 loop reads CASSPLAGGGNEQFF.